This is a list of T cell receptor beta chains from one sample in a study of T cell changes during pregnancy in multiple sclerosis. Produced via immunoSEQ multiplex PCR; TCRdb's table is partial and in-frame only. Here the sample spans about 46,000 clones, about 93% being singletons. The material sequenced was CD8+ T cells from peripheral blood mononuclear cells, taken after pregnancy. These receptors were collected from a female donor with multiple sclerosis, enrolled in a pregnancy study. Each CDR3 is given with its conserved first and last residue. A D gene is named only where the DNA matches it firmly. Size is omitted from some rows. Given values are once, few, many or a class for expanded clones.

D,J,V,size,CDR3
TRBD1,TRBJ2-1,TRBV29-1,-,CSVAARTGSYNEQFF
TRBD1,TRBJ1-1,TRBV9,few,CASSGQGDTEAFF
-,TRBJ1-6,TRBV5-1,-,CASASWGPSGSYNSPLHF
-,TRBJ2-1,TRBV7-9,-,CASSLVRQAGNEQFF
TRBD1,TRBJ2-5,TRBV19,-,CASSSTTGETQYF
TRBD1,TRBJ2-2,TRBV27,-,CASTEGGRGFTGELFF
TRBD2,TRBJ2-4,TRBV4-2,-,CASSQDGGTRGENIQYF
TRBD2,TRBJ2-7,TRBV14,once,CASSQEPNRTPRLTRGEQYF
TRBD2,TRBJ2-1,TRBV7-6,-,CASSLVASGRAGNEQFF
-,TRBJ1-2,TRBV14,-,CASSQGGDGYTF
TRBD1,TRBJ1-2,TRBV9,medium-sized,CASSVDGEGTGIYGYTF
-,TRBJ2-2,TRBV11-2,-,CASSPTTGEWNTGELFF
-,TRBJ2-7,TRBV7-8,-,CASSPRGSEQYF
-,TRBJ2-7,TRBV5-1,-,CASSPDSYEQYF
TRBD1,TRBJ1-4,TRBV4-1,-,CASSHDRGDEKLFF
TRBD2,TRBJ2-7,TRBV7-9,-,CASSPAGAVYEQYF
-,TRBJ2-1,TRBV9,-,CASSASQGSDEQFF
TRBD2,TRBJ2-1,TRBV15,-,CATSRSPGRTSGRLLGNEQFF
-,TRBJ2-1,TRBV4-2,-,CASSQDPIENEQFF
TRBD1,TRBJ2-4,TRBV11-3,-,CASSQGGGTGRNIQYF
-,TRBJ2-7,TRBV4-2,-,CASSQDGRSLYEQYF
TRBD1,TRBJ2-1,TRBV30,-,CAWKTGTAYNEQFF
TRBD2,TRBJ2-3,TRBV18,-,CASSPEGGRSDTQYF
TRBD2,TRBJ2-1,TRBV7-9,once,CASGLAGGSNEQFF
TRBD2,TRBJ2-3,TRBV2,-,CASPLLAGGPMSADTQYF
-,TRBJ2-7,TRBV5-4,medium-sized,CASSLWGKTYEQYF
-,TRBJ1-1,TRBV6-5,-,CASSFNGREPRAFF
-,TRBJ2-5,TRBV5-4,-,CASSLGEETQYF
TRBD2,TRBJ2-3,TRBV25-1,-,CASSEWVAGALSTDTQYF
TRBD1,TRBJ1-2,TRBV2,-,CASTQVGQGNYGYTF
-,TRBJ2-7,TRBV5-1,-,CASSLVVGRIDEQYF
TRBD2,TRBJ2-1,TRBV7-8,-,CASSPAGRSSYNEQFF
-,TRBJ2-7,TRBV11-2,-,CASSPRQDGLVEQYF
TRBD2,TRBJ2-1,TRBV4-2,-,CASSQEVGSGAYNEQFF
TRBD1,TRBJ2-5,TRBV4-2,-,CASSQDLGGGETQYF
-,TRBJ1-2,TRBV10-3,once,CAISFDSSSYGYTF
TRBD1,TRBJ1-4,TRBV7-9,-,CASSLADRGTNEKLFF
-,TRBJ2-1,TRBV7-9,-,CASSPLQGSSYNEQFF
-,TRBJ1-4,TRBV27,-,CASSFGHTNEKLFF
TRBD2,TRBJ2-2,TRBV19,-,CASSMTPGTSTGTSGRGHTGELFF
-,TRBJ2-1,TRBV7-6,-,CASSYGGNNEQFF
-,TRBJ2-7,TRBV28,-,CASSLGQGSNEQYF
-,TRBJ2-2,TRBV21-1,-,CASSKGEKTGKTGELFF
TRBD2,TRBJ2-3,TRBV7-2,-,CASRRLAGAASSTDTQYF
-,TRBJ2-7,TRBV4-2,-,CASSQGPSYEQYF
TRBD2,TRBJ2-3,TRBV30,-,CAWSVPLAGDARDTDTQYF
-,TRBJ1-4,TRBV2,-,CASDRSGGGEKLFF